These 11 T cell receptor beta chains were all obtained from the same sample, sequenced in a study of cytomegalovirus exposure and HLA in healthy donors. The table came from immunoSEQ multiplex PCR; TCRdb's copy has only in-frame clones and leaves some out. Of tens of thousands of clones in the sample, 90% to 96% were seen once. Sequenced sample: PBMCs. The receptors come from a man aged 18-30 years in good health and CMV-seropositive.

The chain joins TRBV23-1 to TRBJ1-3, with a tentative D call TRBD1 (5 bases). TRBV23-1 qualifies as an ORF whose function is uncertain. The V gene lost 1 base and the J gene lost 2 bases, with 15 bases spanning the gap. This CDR3 region has 17 residues. This chain's CDR3 is CASSQWCTGRAGNTIYF. The CDR3 coding sequence is TGCGCCAGCAGTCAATGGTGCACAGGCCGAGCTGGAAACACCATATATTTT.

The chain joins TRBV15 to TRBJ1-3, with 9 bases fitting TRBD1. Germline loops: CDR1 LNHNV, CDR2 YYDKDF (reference sequence). The CDR3 totals 17 residues. The junction had 13 bases not matched to a gene; V was cut back by 2 bases and J by 8 bases. CDR3 residues: CATSRPTTGQGLDTIYF. CDR3 sequence (DNA): TGTGCCACCAGCAGACCGACAACGGGACAGGGCTTGGACACCATATATTTT.

The chain links TRBV18 to TRBJ1-2; TRBD1 might be the D (6 bases). CDR3 length: 13 amino acids. The V end lost 4 bases, the J end lost 5 bases, and 11 bases lay between the germline ends. Germline CDR1 and CDR2: KGHSH and LQKENI. Here the CDR3 reads CASSLGAGYGYTF. Written as DNA, the CDR3 is TGTGCCAGCTCACTGGGGGCCGGGTATGGCTACACCTTC.

This CDR3 is CASTSSGLPYNEQFF. Written as DNA, the CDR3 is TGCGCCAGCACCTCTAGCGGACTACCCTACAATGAGCAGTTCTTC. The genes are TRBV5-1 and TRBJ2-1, with 7 nucleotides matching TRBD2. Germline loops: CDR1 SGHRS, CDR2 YFSETQ. The CDR3 runs 15 residues. V gave up 6 bases and J gave up 2 bases; unmatched junction bases: 8.

The V and J genes are TRBV6-1 and TRBJ1-1; 11 bases are shared with TRBD1. The length of the CDR3 is 18 residues. Germline CDR1 reads MNHNS; CDR2 reads SASEGT. The ends lost 3 bases at V and 3 bases at J; junction bases unmatched: 12. In DNA, the CDR3 is TGTGCCAGCAGTGACGTCCGGGACAGGGGGTTTCCCTACACTGAAGCTTTCTTT. This sequence encodes CASSDVRDRGFPYTEAFF.

The gene calls are TRBV2 and TRBJ2-5; no reliable D call. CDR1 is SNHLY, CDR2 FYNNEI, per germline. The CDR3 is made up of 13 amino acids. The V end lost 4 bases, the J end lost 5 bases, and 11 bases lay between the germline ends. As DNA, the CDR3 is TGTGCCAGCAGTGGGCAGGTTATTGAGACCCAGTACTTC. It codes for CASSGQVIETQYF.

The genes are TRBV29-1 and TRBJ1-1; D call uncertain. The V gene lost 4 bases and the J gene lost 6 bases, with 6 bases spanning the gap. The CDR3 length is 10 residues. Germline loops: CDR1 SQVTM, CDR2 ANQGSEA. The CDR3 reads CSVAGAEAFF. The CDR3 DNA reads as TGCAGCGTTGCCGGGGCTGAAGCTTTCTTT.

This chain uses TRBV28 with TRBJ1-2; TRBD1 matches at 7 bases. Germline CDR1 and CDR2: MDHEN and SYDVKM. This CDR3 is 13 amino acids long. The V segment lost 5 bases and the J segment 6 bases; nucleotides outside the gene matches: 6. This CDR3 reads CASSTTGNHGYTF. CDR3 coding DNA: TGTGCCAGCAGTACGACAGGGAATCATGGCTACACCTTC.

V gene TRBV7-2 combines with J gene TRBJ1-5; D gene unclear. The V end lost 3 bases, the J end lost 8 bases, and 14 bases lay between the germline ends. Germline CDR1 SGHTA, CDR2 FQGNSA. The CDR3 sequence is 14 residues long. In DNA form, the CDR3 reads TGTGCCAGCAGCTTGAGTCTCGGGGAGGAGCCCCAGCATTTT. The encoded protein is CASSLSLGEEPQHF.

V and J are TRBV19 and TRBJ2-7; 7 positions agree with TRBD2. Trimming took 4 bases from V and 4 from J; bases not matched to a gene: 4. The CDR3 length is 13 residues. Germline CDR1 reads LNHDA; CDR2 reads SQIVND (reference sequence). The CDR3 region is CASSRRERYEQYF. The CDR3 DNA reads as TGTGCCAGTAGTAGGCGGGAGCGGTACGAGCAGTACTTC.

The CDR3 region is CASSRRDRGRITGELFF. CDR3 bases: TGCGCCAGCAGCAGACGGGATCGAGGGCGGATCACCGGGGAGCTGTTTTTT. The genes are TRBV5-1 and TRBJ2-2; maybe TRBD2 (5 bases). The CDR3 spans 17 residues. Germline loops: CDR1 SGHRS, CDR2 YFSETQ. Trimming shortened V by 4 bases and J by 4 bases, and 20 bases separated the two germline ends.